This TCR beta chain was identified in a study of T cell responses to AZD1222 COVID-19 vaccine. Overall study results and limits: All repertoire sampling was performed exclusively after the peak T cell response. Among vaccine-associated CD4 TCRs, coverage spanned spike, with dominance at 160-218 and 743-854. Clonal diversity was possibly underestimated, and the donors were mostly white British, with more females. Two AZD1222 doses significantly raised spike-specific TCR breadth and depth over controls.

With regard to this clone: The antigen remains undetermined.

Trimming shortened V by 3 bases and J by 0 bases, and 6 bases separated the two germline ends. Germline V CDR1 and CDR2: LNHNV, YYDKDF (reference sequence). This CDR3 spans 14 amino acids. Generated by immunoSEQ multiplex PCR, the TCRdb table keeps only in-frame clones and is missing some. The sample includes 150,000 to 200,000 clones, around 90% of them seen just once. The source material was peripheral blood, sampled on day 0 of AZD1222 vaccination. The J gene is TRBJ2-4, the V gene TRBV15; the D is unclear. The TCR sequence derives from an adult in good health. CDR3 region: CATSSPPAKNIQYF. Written as DNA, the CDR3 is TGTGCCACCAGCAGTCCTCCAGCCAAAAACATTCAGTACTTC.